These 6 T cell receptor beta chains share one sample of origin, sequenced in a study of a mutant IDH1 vaccine in newly diagnosed glioma (dated by TCRdb to about 2021). The sample's time point label is to be understood as: week 47, end of study. Each vaccine dose was 300 ug of a 20-mer mutant IDH1 peptide in Montanide, given subcutaneously with topical imiquimod. To prepare the library, the immunoSEQ multiplex PCR assay was applied. TCRdb stores this immuneACCESS table with in-frame sequences only. Part of the clones is absent; in the studies checked, under half of the shortfall reflects unresolved V genes, and no reason is known for the rest. This sample comprises about 94,000 clones, 85% to 90% of them detected only once. 0.75% to 0.95% of the sample belongs to the ten largest clones. These TCRs' antigens remain unknown. The sequences come from PBMCs, collected from a glioma patient whose treatment included an IDH1 peptide vaccine. These receptors were taken from a woman between 50 and 59 years old with glioma.

The V and J genes are TRBV2 and TRBJ1-2, with no clear D. Germline CDR1 is SNHLY and CDR2 is FYNNEI. The length of the CDR3 is 15 residues. Trimming removed 2 bases at V and 6 bases at J, with 16 bases between. CDR3 sequence (DNA): TGTGCCAGCAGTGAAATTCTGAGAGGGCAAAATGGCTACACCTTC. Protein: CASSEILRGQNGYTF.

The chain combines TRBV2 with TRBJ2-3; D gene unclear. V lost 0 bases, J lost 5 bases, and 3 bases lay in between. The CDR3 contains 12 residues. Germline V gives CDR1 SNHLY, CDR2 FYNNEI. The CDR3 DNA follows: TGTGCCAGCAGTGAAGCGCGAGATACGCAGTATTTT. Translating it yields CASSEARDTQYF.

This chain uses TRBV5-1 with TRBJ2-7, with a tentative D call TRBD2 (5 bases). The CDR3 extends over 16 amino acids. Germline values: CDR1 SGHRS, CDR2 YFSETQ. Trimming removed 4 bases at V and 2 bases at J, with 19 bases between. The CDR3 loop is CASSKDSSRNAYEQYF. Written as DNA, the CDR3 is TGCGCCAGCAGCAAGGACTCATCCCGTAATGCCTACGAGCAGTACTTC.

V gene TRBV7-9 combines with J gene TRBJ2-1; D tentatively reads TRBD1 or TRBD2 (6 bases each). Trimming took off 5 bases at V and 8 bases at J, with 19 bases between the two ends. This CDR3 has 15 residues. CDR1 is SEHNR and CDR2 is FQNEAQ in the germline V gene (reference sequence). The CDR3 sequence is CASSVLGGGADEQFF. DNA for the CDR3: TGTGCCAGCAGCGTTTTGGGGGGCGGGGCCGATGAGCAGTTCTTC.

This clone was seen just once. The genes are TRBV9 and TRBJ1-5, with no clear D. The length of the CDR3 is 15 residues. The germline V and J ends were trimmed by 4 bases and 0 bases, with 11 bases remaining between them. Looked up from germline, CDR1 is SGDLS and CDR2 is YYNGEE. Here the CDR3 DNA reads TGTGCCAGCAGCCCACAGCGTCGTAGCAATCAGCCCCAGCATTTT. Translated: CASSPQRRSNQPQHF. The complete variable domain, with remaining parts taken from reference TRBV9 and TRBJ1-5, reads DSGVTQTPKHLITATGQRVTLRCSPRSGDLSVYWYQQSLDQGLQFLIQYYNGEERAKGNILERFSAQQFPDLHSELNLSSLELGDSALYFCASSPQRRSNQPQHFGDGTRLSIL.

The chain is built from TRBV11-2 and TRBJ2-1; D remains unclear. The CDR3 runs to 11 residues. V lost 6 bases and J lost 8, with 8 bases in between. CDR1 and CDR2 (germline): SGHAT, FQNNGV. The CDR3 here is CASRSTDEQFF. In nucleotides, the CDR3 is TGTGCCAGCAGAAGTACCGATGAGCAGTTCTTC.